One sample yielded the 9 T cell receptor beta chains listed below, sequenced in a study of blood T cell repertoires in COVID-19. Repertoires were generated with immunoSEQ multiplex PCR, while TCRdb's copy carries only in-frame clones and drops some. The table records almost 500,000 clones, about 85% of them present only once. Sequencing was carried out using PBMCs or T cells enriched from blood (not recorded which). Source of these receptors: a woman aged 60 to 75 who had recovered from COVID-19.

The chain recombines TRBV5-6 with TRBJ1-5; D is uncertain. V lost 0 bases and J 3 bases, leaving 7 bases between the germline ends. Germline V CDR1 and CDR2: SGHDT, YYEEEE. The CDR3 runs 14 residues. The CDR3 protein is CASSLVAHNQPQHF. The CDR3 bases are TGTGCCAGCAGCTTGGTGGCTCACAATCAGCCCCAGCATTTT.

This sequence joins TRBV12-3 or TRBV12-4 and TRBJ2-7; TRBD2 is a possible D gene (5 bases). V lost 8 bases and J lost 5, with 16 bases in between. This CDR3 spans 13 amino acids. CDR3 sequence: CASLLGGNNEQYF. CDR3 DNA: TGTGCCAGCCTCCTTGGAGGTAATAACGAGCAGTACTTC.

This clone was found a few times. The chain is built from TRBV6-5 and TRBJ1-5, with D possibly being TRBD1 (5 bases). The V and J ends lost 6 bases and 5 bases respectively, with 17 bases between them. CDR1 and CDR2 (germline): MNHEY, SVGAGI. CDR3 length equals 15 residues. The CDR3 DNA reads TGTGCCAGCAGGGGTCCGGGGGTTCTCCATCAGCCCCAGCATTTT. It yields the protein CASRGPGVLHQPQHF.

This rearrangement joins TRBV29-1 to TRBJ2-3; weak D call: TRBD1 (5 bases). Germline assignment: CDR1 SQVTM and CDR2 ANQGSEA. Between the trimmed V and J ends, which lost 3 bases and 1 base, there was a span of 8 bases. CDR3 length: 13 amino acids. In DNA form, the CDR3 reads TGCAGCGTTGAGTCCAGGGGCACAGATACGCAGTATTTT. Its translation: CSVESRGTDTQYF.

This clone has just one count. CDR3 coding DNA: TGTGCCAGCAGCTCGCGTAGGGGGCTTAACGAGCAGTACTTC. It specifies CASSSRRGLNEQYF. V is TRBV7-2 and J is TRBJ2-7; TRBD1 matches at 7 bases. Trimming at V came to 4 bases and at J to 5 bases, leaving 8 bases not matched to a gene. The germline V gene encodes CDR1 SGHTA and CDR2 FQGNSA. There are 14 residues in the CDR3.

The rearrangement joins TRBV20-1 to TRBJ2-7; tentative D call: TRBD2 (5 bases). Germline V gene lookup returns CDR1 DFQATT and CDR2 SNEGSKA (reference sequence). With 3 bases removed from V and 6 bases from J, the gap between germline ends came to 12 bases. This CDR3 comprises 12 residues. CDR3 region: CSASTLGSEQYF. The CDR3 DNA reads TGCAGTGCTAGTACCTTGGGGAGCGAGCAGTACTTC.

V and J are TRBV5-1 and TRBJ1-4; D call uncertain. V was trimmed by 3 bases and J by 5 bases, leaving 14 bases between them. Per the germline V gene, CDR1 is SGHRS and CDR2 is YFSETQ. The CDR3 sequence is 15 residues long. CDR3 DNA sequence: TGCGCCAGCAGCTCCTCGGCAGGCCTAAATGAAAAACTGTTTTTT. Encoded protein: CASSSSAGLNEKLFF. The whole variable domain, filled in from reference TRBV5-1 and TRBJ1-4, reads KAGVTQTPRYLIKTRGQQVTLSCSPISGHRSVSWYQQTPGQGLQFLFEYFSETQRNKGNFPGRFSGRQFSNSRSEMNVSTLELGDSALYLCASSSSAGLNEKLFFGSGTQLSVL.

Of note for this clone: The sample holds other DNA sequences that translate to the same CDR3. This chain joins TRBV20-1 and TRBJ2-5; possible D gene TRBD1, 5 bases. Per the germline V gene, CDR1 is DFQATT and CDR2 is SNEGSKA (reference sequence). The CDR3 has 10 amino acids. V lost 6 bases, J lost 5 bases, and 7 bases lay in between. The CDR3 DNA is TGCAGTGCGGGGCGCGAGACCCAGTACTTC. Its translation is CSAGRETQYF.

The count of this clone is one. The genes are TRBV19 and TRBJ1-1, with a tentative D call TRBD1 (6 bases). The ends were cut back, 6 bases at V and 6 bases at J, with 20 bases in the middle. Per germline, CDR1 LNHDA and CDR2 SQIVND (reference sequence). CDR3 length: 15 residues. CDR3: CASSLQQGAESEAFF. CDR3 nucleotide sequence: TGTGCCAGTAGCCTCCAACAGGGAGCAGAGTCTGAAGCTTTCTTT.